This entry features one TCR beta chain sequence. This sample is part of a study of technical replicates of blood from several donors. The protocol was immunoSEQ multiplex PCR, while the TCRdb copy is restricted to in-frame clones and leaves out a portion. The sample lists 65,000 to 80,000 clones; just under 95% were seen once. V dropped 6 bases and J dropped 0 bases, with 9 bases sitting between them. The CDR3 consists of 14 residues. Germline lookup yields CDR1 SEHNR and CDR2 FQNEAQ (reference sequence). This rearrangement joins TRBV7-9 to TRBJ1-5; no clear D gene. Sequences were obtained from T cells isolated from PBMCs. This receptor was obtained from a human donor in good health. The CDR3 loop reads CASRKGGSNQPQHF. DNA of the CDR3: TGTGCCAGCAGGAAAGGCGGTAGCAATCAGCCCCAGCATTTT.